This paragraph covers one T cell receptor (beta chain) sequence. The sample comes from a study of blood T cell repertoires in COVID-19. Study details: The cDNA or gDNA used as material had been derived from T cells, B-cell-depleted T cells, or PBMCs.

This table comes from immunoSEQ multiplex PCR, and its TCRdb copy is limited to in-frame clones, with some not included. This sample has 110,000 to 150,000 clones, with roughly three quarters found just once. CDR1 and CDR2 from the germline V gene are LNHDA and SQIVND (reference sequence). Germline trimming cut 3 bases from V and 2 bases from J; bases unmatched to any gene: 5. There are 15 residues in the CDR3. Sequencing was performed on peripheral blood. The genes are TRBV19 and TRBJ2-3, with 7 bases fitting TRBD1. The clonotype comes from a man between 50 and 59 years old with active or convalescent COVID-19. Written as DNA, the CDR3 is TGTGCCAGTAGTATTACAGGGGCGAACACAGATACGCAGTATTTT. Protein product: CASSITGANTDTQYF.